The rows below give T cell receptor beta chains drawn from one sample of a study of T cell changes during pregnancy in multiple sclerosis. Sequenced by immunoSEQ multiplex PCR; TCRdb stores in-frame clones only, minus some. This sample has roughly 40,000 clones; about 89% occur once, and the top ten carry around 0.6%. The sample consisted of CD4+ T cells from peripheral blood mononuclear cells, taken in the first trimester of pregnancy. All receptors come from a female donor with multiple sclerosis, enrolled in a pregnancy study. Each CDR3 is given with its conserved first and last residue. D genes are given only for firm matches. Size is stated for part of the rows, as once, few or many counts, or as a class when the clone is expanded.

abundance	d_gene	v_gene	len	j_gene	CDR3nt	CDR3aa
-	-	TRBV5-1	14	TRBJ1-1	TGCGCCAGCAGTCCGGGGATAGTGGACACTGAAGCTTTCTTT	CASSPGIVDTEAFF
-	-	TRBV5-5	17	TRBJ1-3	TGTGCCAGCAGGCGGGCTGAAGTGGATACCTCTGGAAACACCATATATTTT	CASRRAEVDTSGNTIYF
-	-	TRBV6-1	15	TRBJ1-4	TGTGCCAGCAGTGACTTACAGGGATTCGGTGAAAAACTGTTTTTT	CASSDLQGFGEKLFF
few	-	TRBV25-1	17	TRBJ1-4	TGTGCCAGCAGACCCGAACCCGGGAGCCAGGGTGGGGAAAAACTGTTTTTT	CASRPEPGSQGGEKLFF
-	TRBD1	TRBV5-1	16	TRBJ2-1	TGCGCCAGCAGCTTGGATTCCGGGACAGGGTGGTATGAGCAGTTCTTC	CASSLDSGTGWYEQFF
-	TRBD1	TRBV18	15	TRBJ2-4	TGTGCCAGCTCATCGCAACAGGGGGCAGAAAACATTCAGTACTTC	CASSSQQGAENIQYF
once	TRBD2	TRBV29-1	13	TRBJ2-7	TGCAGCGTTCTAGGACTAGCGGTTTACGAGCAGTACTTC	CSVLGLAVYEQYF
-	-	TRBV6-1	14	TRBJ1-4	TGTGCCAGCAGTGCTCAGAGAGGGTCTGAAAAACTGTTTTTT	CASSAQRGSEKLFF
-	TRBD1	TRBV5-4	16	TRBJ1-2	TGTGCCAGCAGCGTCGGACAGGGGGCGGCTAACTATGGCTACACCTTC	CASSVGQGAANYGYTF
-	TRBD2	TRBV28	15	TRBJ2-7	TGTGCCAGCAGGCCGCTAGCGGGAGGATCCTACGAGCAGTACTTC	CASRPLAGGSYEQYF
-	TRBD2	TRBV27	13	TRBJ2-7	TGTGCCAGCAGTTCCGGTGGGTTAGCGGGAGGGTACTTC	CASSSGGLAGGYF
-	TRBD1	TRBV7-2	16	TRBJ2-7	TGTGCCAGCAGCTTAGCCGGACAGGGGGCGGCCTACGAGCAGTACTTC	CASSLAGQGAAYEQYF
-	TRBD2	TRBV18	17	TRBJ2-7	TGTGCCAGCTCACTTGGACTAGCGGGAGTGAGCTCCTACGAGCAGTACTTC	CASSLGLAGVSSYEQYF